This TCR beta chain was obtained from a study of blood T cell repertoires in COVID-19. How the authors handled the data: It was from reference gene primer amplification that nucleated cell counts were estimated. Data came from immunoSEQ multiplex PCR; TCRdb stores just in-frame clones and leaves some out. The D gene and trimming were derived from the DNA, and the V and J assignments and clone size from that table. In the table there are around 260,000 clones, around nine tenths of which are singletons. The source of this sequence is a woman aged 60-70 years with COVID-19, enrolled during active disease. The sample taken for sequencing was peripheral blood.

The CDR3 here is CASSFGLAGAEQYF. The DNA for the CDR3 is TGTGCCAGCAGCTTCGGACTAGCGGGAGCCGAGCAGTACTTC. The chain couples TRBV13 to TRBJ2-7; 13 nucleotides align to TRBD2. This CDR3 spans 14 amino acids. V was pared by 3 bases and J by 6 bases, with 2 bases of the junction left unmatched. The germline V gene has CDR1 PRHDT and CDR2 FYEKMQ (reference sequence).